This TCR beta chain comes out of a study of a mutant IDH1 vaccine in newly diagnosed glioma listed by TCRdb under 2021. Background for the entire study: Across visits V03 through V10, patients got a total of eight vaccinations, given in weeks 1, 3, 5, 7, 11, 15, 19 and 23. Vaccination was initiated 4-6 weeks after radiotherapy alone, or concurrently with temozolomide cycles in the chemotherapy-containing groups. Of the roughly 30 treated patients, approximately 62% were male and approximately 38% were female, and a mean age of 40.4 years was recorded. Prior to enrollment, standard therapy consisting of radiotherapy alone, temozolomide alone, or radiochemotherapy with temozolomide had been administered to patients, with the combination being received by most patients. Six visits were used for peripheral blood collection: V03 (baseline), V05, V07, V10, V12 and V13. For exploratory analyses, longitudinal TCRB deep sequencing was carried out in about two dozen treated patients wherever samples were available. On the study overall, not on this receptor specifically: Availability determined which PBMC samples were chosen for TCRB deep sequencing. Immune responses induced by the vaccine were seen in approximately 92% of patients across multiple MHC alleles. Changes in the top peripheral T cell clonotypes picked up by TCRB sequencing did not appear to be linked to pseudoprogression. According to the authors, sample limitations meant that analyses of patient blood samples could not be reproduced.

Based on the germline V gene, the CDR1 and CDR2 sequences are MDHEN and SYDVKM. The CDR3 covers 16 residues, taking in both the cysteine and the phenylalanine. Only the CDR3 portion is preserved as DNA: 48 bases, with reading frame beginning at the first base. Trimming costs V 6 bases and J 1 base, and their ends lie 18 bases apart. The intended sense of this specimen's time point label: week 11, during vaccination. Every vaccine dose consisted of 300 ug of a 20-mer mutant IDH1 peptide in Montanide, administered subcutaneously together with topical imiquimod. Donors had newly diagnosed WHO grade 3 or 4 IDH1-mutant astrocytomas with loss of nuclear ATRX. The samples were drawn from NOA16, a multicentre, single-arm, open-label phase I trial in Germany that tested a mutant IDH1 peptide vaccine in humans for the first time. Genomic DNA for TCRB sequencing was isolated from EDTA blood with the DNeasy Blood and Tissue Kit.

The library was built by means of the immunoSEQ multiplex PCR assay. Following the manufacturer's protocol, the hsTCRB Kit was used to amplify rearranged TCR beta chain sequences. TCRB libraries were sequenced on an Illumina MiSeq. The original methods were these. The proprietary platform of the kit vendor was used for demultiplexing, trimming and gene mapping. Here the immuneACCESS table is served through TCRdb, limited to in-frame sequences with V and J called. Missing clones are a known gap in these copies; in checked studies unresolved V genes cover under half, and the rest lacks a known reason. V, J and clone size reflect that table, while D and trimming were determined from the DNA. This sample is represented by over 55,000 clones; under 85% of them were singletons. The ten largest clones take up about 3.7% of the sample. This clone has only a few counts. No antigen is known for it. Qualities for individual bases were not recorded, and no much larger clone is one base off.

The sequence is built from TRBV28 and TRBJ1-1; TRBD1 might be the D gene, on 5 matching bases. Specimen: PBMCs, collected from a glioma patient whose treatment included an IDH1 peptide vaccine. The receptor comes from a man younger than 40 with glioma. The nucleotide sequence is given as TGTGCCAGCAGCTACCTCACGGGACGGAAGAACACTGAAGCTTTCTTT. This is translated as CASSYLTGRKNTEAFF.